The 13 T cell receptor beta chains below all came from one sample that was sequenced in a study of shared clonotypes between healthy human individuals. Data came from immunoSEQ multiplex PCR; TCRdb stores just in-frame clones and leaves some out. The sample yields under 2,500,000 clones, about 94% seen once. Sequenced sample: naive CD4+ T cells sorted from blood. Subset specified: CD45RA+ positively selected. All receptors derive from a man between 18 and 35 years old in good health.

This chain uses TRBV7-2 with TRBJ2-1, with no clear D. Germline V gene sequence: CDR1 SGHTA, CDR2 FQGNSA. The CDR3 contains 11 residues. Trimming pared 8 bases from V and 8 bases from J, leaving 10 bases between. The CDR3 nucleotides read TGTGCCAGCCGTCGTCGGGATGAGCAGTTCTTC. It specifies CASRRRDEQFF.

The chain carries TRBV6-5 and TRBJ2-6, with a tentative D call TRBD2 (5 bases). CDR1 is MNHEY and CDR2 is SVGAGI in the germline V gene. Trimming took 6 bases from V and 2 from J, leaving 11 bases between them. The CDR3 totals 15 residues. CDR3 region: CASRYEEAGANVLTF. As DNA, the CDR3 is TGTGCCAGCAGGTATGAGGAGGCTGGGGCCAACGTCCTGACTTTC.

CDR3 coding DNA: TGTGCCAGCAGCCCCCAGGACAGGGGAGCTTTCTTT. This gives the protein CASSPQDRGAFF. V is TRBV5-6 and J is TRBJ1-1; 9 bases align to TRBD1. Unmatched junction bases numbered 5, after V lost 4 bases and J lost 10 bases. The CDR3 is 12 amino acids. CDR1 SGHDT and CDR2 YYEEEE come from the germline V gene.

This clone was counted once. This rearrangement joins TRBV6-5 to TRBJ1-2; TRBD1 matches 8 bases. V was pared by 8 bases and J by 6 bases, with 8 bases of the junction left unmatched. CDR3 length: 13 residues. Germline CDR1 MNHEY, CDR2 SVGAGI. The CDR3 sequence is CASRPGQADGYTF. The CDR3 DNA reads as TGTGCCAGCCGTCCGGGACAGGCGGATGGCTACACCTTC.

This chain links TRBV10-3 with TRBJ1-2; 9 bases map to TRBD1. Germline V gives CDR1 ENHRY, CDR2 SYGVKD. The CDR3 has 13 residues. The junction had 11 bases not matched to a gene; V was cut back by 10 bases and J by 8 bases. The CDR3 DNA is TGTGCCAGCAGGGATACAGGGGGCCGGGGCTACACCTTC. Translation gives CASRDTGGRGYTF.

CDR3 coding DNA: TGTGCCAGCTCATCTATGAGGGGGCCCCAAGAGACCCAGTACTTC. Its translation: CASSSMRGPQETQYF. This chain links TRBV18 with TRBJ2-5; 7 nucleotides line up with TRBD1. J lost 1 base, V lost 5 bases, and 7 bases had no gene match. The germline V gene encodes CDR1 KGHSH and CDR2 LQKENI. This CDR3 has 15 residues.

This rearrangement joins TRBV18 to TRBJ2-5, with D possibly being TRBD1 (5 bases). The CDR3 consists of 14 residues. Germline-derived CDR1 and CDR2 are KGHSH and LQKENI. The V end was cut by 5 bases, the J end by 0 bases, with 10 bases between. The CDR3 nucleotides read TGTGCCAGCTCAAAGACAGAGTACCAAGAGACCCAGTACTTC. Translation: CASSKTEYQETQYF.

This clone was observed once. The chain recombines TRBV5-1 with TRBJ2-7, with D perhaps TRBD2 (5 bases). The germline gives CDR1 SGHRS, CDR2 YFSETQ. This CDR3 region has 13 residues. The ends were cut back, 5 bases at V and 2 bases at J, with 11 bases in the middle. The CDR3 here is CASRTGSAYEQYF. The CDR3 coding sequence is TGCGCCAGCAGGACGGGGAGCGCCTACGAGCAGTACTTC.

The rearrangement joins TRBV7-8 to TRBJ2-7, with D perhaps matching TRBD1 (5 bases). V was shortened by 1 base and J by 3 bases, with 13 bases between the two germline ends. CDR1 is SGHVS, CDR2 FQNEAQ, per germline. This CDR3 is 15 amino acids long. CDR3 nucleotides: TGTGCCAGCAGCTTAGAAGCAGGGTCTATCTACGAGCAGTACTTC. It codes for CASSLEAGSIYEQYF.

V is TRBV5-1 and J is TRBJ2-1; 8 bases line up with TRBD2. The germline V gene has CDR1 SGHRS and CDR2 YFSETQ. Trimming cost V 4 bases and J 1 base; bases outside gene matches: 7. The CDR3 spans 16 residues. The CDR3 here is CASSPGAGESYNEQFF. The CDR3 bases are TGCGCCAGCAGCCCTGGAGCGGGAGAGTCCTACAATGAGCAGTTCTTC. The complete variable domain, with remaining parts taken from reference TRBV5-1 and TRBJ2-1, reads KAGVTQTPRYLIKTRGQQVTLSCSPISGHRSVSWYQQTPGQGLQFLFEYFSETQRNKGNFPGRFSGRQFSNSRSEMNVSTLELGDSALYLCASSPGAGESYNEQFFGPGTRLTVL.

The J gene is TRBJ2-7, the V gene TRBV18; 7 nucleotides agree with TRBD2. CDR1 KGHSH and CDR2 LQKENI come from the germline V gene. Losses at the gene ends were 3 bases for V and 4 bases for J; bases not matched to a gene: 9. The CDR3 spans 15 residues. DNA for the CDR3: TGTGCCAGCTCACCTCGGGCGGGAGAGGAGTACGAGCAGTACTTC. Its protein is CASSPRAGEEYEQYF.

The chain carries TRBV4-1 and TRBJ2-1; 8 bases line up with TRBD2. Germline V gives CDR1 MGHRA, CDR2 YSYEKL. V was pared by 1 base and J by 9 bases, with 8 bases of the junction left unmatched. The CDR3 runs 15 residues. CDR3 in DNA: TGCGCCAGCAGCCAAGGATTAGCGGGAATTAGTGAGCAGTTCTTC. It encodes CASSQGLAGISEQFF.

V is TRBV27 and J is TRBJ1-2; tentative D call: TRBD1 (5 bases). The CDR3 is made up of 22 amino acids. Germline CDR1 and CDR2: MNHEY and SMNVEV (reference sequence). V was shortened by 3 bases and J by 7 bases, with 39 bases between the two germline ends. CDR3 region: CASSFGSKNERGPYKLGGGYTF. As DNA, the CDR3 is TGTGCCAGCAGTTTCGGTAGCAAGAACGAAAGAGGACCATATAAGTTGGGGGGTGGCTACACCTTC.